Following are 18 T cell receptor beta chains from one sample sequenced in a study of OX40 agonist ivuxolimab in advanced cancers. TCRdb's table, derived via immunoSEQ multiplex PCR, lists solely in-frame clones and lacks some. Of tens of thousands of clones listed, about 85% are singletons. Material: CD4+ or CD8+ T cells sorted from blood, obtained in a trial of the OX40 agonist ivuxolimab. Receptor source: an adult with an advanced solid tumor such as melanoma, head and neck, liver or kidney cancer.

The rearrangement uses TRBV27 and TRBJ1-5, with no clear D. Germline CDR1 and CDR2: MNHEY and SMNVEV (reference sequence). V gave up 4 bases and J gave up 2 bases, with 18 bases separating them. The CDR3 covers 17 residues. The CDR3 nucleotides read TGTGCCAGCAGTTCCGATCGTCGTACATGGGGCAATCAGCCCCAGCATTTT. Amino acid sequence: CASSSDRRTWGNQPQHF.

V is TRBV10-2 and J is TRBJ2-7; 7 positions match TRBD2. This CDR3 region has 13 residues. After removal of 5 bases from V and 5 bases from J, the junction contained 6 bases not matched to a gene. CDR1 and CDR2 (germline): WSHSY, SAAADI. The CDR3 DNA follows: TGCGCCAGCAGTCCCCCGGCGGGGGACGAGCAGTACTTC. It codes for CASSPPAGDEQYF.

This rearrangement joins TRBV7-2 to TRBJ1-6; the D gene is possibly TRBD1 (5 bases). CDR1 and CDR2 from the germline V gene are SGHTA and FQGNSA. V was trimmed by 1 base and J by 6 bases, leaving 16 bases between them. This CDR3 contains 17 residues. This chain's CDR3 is CASSLDLVGRSNSPLHF. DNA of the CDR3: TGTGCCAGCAGCTTAGATTTAGTGGGACGGTCTAATTCACCCCTCCACTTT. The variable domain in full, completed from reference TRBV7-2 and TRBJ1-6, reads GAGVSQSPSNKVTEKGKDVELRCDPISGHTALYWYRQSLGQGLEFLIYFQGNSAPDKSGLPSDRFSAERTGGSVSTLTIQRTQQEDSAVYLCASSLDLVGRSNSPLHFGNGTRLTVT.

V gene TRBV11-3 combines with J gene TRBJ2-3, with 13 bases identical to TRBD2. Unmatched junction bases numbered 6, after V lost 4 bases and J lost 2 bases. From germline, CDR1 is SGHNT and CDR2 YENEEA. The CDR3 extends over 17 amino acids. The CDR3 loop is CASSSGGLAGVTDTQYF. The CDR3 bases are TGTGCCAGCAGCTCCGGCGGACTAGCGGGAGTCACAGATACGCAGTATTTT.

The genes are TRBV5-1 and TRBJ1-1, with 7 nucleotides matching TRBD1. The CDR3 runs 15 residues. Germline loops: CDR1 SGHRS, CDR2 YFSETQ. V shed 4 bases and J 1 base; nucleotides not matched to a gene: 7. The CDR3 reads CASSIQTGTNTEAFF. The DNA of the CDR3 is TGCGCCAGCAGCATCCAGACAGGGACGAACACTGAAGCTTTCTTT.

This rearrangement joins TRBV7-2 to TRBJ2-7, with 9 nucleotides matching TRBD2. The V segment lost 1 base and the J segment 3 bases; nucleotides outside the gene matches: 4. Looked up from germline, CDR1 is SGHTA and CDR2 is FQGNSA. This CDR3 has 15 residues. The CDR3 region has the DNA TGTGCCAGCAGCTTAGATCCAGCGGGAGGCTACGAGCAGTACTTC. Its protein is CASSLDPAGGYEQYF.

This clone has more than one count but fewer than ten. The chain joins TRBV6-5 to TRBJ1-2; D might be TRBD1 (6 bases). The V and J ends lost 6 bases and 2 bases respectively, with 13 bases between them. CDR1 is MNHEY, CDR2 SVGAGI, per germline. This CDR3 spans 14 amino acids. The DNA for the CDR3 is TGTGCCAGCAGCACTTGGGGGGCCAACTATGGCTACACCTTC. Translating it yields CASSTWGANYGYTF.

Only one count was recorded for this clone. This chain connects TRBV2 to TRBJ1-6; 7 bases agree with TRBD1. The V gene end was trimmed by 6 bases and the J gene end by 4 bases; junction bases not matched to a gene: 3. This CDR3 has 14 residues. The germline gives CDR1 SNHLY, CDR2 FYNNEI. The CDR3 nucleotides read TGTGCCAGCAGGCCGGGACAGTATAATTCACCCCTCCACTTT. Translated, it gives CASRPGQYNSPLHF.

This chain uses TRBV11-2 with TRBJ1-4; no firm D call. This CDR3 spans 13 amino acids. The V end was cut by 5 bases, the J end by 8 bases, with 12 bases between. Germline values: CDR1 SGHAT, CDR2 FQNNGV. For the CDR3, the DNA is TGTGCCAGCAGCACCATAGGAGAGGAAAAACTGTTTTTT. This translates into CASSTIGEEKLFF.

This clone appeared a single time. The CDR3 here is CASSQDGTGGEQYF. The CDR3 bases are TGCGCCAGCAGCCAAGATGGGACAGGGGGAGAGCAGTACTTC. V usage is TRBV4-3 and J usage is TRBJ2-7; 11 nucleotides line up with TRBD1. The CDR3 is 14 residues long. Germline V gene sequence: CDR1 LGHNA, CDR2 YSLEER. V lost 0 bases and J lost 7; bases outside the gene matches: 2.

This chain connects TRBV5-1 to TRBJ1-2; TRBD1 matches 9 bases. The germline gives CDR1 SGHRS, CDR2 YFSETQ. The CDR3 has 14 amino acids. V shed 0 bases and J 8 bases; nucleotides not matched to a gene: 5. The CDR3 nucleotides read TGCGCCAGCAGCTTGGGCGGGACAGGGTCCGGCTACACCTTC. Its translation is CASSLGGTGSGYTF.

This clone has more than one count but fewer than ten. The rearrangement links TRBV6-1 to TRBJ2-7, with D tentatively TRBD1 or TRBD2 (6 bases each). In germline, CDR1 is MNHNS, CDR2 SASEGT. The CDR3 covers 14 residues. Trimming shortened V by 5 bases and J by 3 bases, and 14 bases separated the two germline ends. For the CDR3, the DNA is TGTGCCAGCAGTAACTCCGGGGGCGGCTACGAGCAGTACTTC. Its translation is CASSNSGGGYEQYF.

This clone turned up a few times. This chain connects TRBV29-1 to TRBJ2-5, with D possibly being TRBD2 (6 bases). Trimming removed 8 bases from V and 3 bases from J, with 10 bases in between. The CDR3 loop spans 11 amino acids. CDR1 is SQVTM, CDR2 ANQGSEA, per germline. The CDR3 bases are TGCAGCTTCCGGGGGAAAGAGACCCAGTACTTC. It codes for CSFRGKETQYF.

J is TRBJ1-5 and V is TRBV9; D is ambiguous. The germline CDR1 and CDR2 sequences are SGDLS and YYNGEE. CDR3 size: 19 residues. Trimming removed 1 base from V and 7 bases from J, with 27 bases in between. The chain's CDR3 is CASSVHERGVPLAGQPQHF. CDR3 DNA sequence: TGTGCCAGCAGCGTACACGAACGAGGAGTTCCTCTGGCGGGCCAGCCCCAGCATTTT.

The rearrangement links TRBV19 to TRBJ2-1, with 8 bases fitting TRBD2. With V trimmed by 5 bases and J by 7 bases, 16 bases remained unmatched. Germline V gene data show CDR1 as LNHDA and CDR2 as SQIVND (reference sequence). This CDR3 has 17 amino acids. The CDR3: CASSRAGAGVEGNEQFF. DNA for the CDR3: TGTGCCAGTAGTCGGGCAGGAGCGGGAGTGGAGGGAAATGAGCAGTTCTTC.

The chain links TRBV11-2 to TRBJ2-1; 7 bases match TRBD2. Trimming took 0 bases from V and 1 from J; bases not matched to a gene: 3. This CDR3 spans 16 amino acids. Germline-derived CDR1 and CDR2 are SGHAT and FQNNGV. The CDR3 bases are TGTGCCAGCAGCTTAGACCTAGCGGCTTCCTACAATGAGCAGTTCTTC. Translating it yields CASSLDLAASYNEQFF.

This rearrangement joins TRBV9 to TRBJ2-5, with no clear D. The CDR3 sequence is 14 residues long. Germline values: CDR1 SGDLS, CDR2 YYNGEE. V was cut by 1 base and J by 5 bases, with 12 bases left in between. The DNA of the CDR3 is TGTGCCAGCAGCGTATCCCTACTCGGGGAGACCCAGTACTTC. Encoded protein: CASSVSLLGETQYF.

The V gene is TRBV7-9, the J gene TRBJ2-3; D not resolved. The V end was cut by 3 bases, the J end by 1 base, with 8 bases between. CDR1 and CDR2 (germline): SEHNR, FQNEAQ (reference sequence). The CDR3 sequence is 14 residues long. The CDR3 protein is CASSLMDGTDTQYF. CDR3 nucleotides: TGTGCCAGCAGCTTGATGGACGGCACAGATACGCAGTATTTT.